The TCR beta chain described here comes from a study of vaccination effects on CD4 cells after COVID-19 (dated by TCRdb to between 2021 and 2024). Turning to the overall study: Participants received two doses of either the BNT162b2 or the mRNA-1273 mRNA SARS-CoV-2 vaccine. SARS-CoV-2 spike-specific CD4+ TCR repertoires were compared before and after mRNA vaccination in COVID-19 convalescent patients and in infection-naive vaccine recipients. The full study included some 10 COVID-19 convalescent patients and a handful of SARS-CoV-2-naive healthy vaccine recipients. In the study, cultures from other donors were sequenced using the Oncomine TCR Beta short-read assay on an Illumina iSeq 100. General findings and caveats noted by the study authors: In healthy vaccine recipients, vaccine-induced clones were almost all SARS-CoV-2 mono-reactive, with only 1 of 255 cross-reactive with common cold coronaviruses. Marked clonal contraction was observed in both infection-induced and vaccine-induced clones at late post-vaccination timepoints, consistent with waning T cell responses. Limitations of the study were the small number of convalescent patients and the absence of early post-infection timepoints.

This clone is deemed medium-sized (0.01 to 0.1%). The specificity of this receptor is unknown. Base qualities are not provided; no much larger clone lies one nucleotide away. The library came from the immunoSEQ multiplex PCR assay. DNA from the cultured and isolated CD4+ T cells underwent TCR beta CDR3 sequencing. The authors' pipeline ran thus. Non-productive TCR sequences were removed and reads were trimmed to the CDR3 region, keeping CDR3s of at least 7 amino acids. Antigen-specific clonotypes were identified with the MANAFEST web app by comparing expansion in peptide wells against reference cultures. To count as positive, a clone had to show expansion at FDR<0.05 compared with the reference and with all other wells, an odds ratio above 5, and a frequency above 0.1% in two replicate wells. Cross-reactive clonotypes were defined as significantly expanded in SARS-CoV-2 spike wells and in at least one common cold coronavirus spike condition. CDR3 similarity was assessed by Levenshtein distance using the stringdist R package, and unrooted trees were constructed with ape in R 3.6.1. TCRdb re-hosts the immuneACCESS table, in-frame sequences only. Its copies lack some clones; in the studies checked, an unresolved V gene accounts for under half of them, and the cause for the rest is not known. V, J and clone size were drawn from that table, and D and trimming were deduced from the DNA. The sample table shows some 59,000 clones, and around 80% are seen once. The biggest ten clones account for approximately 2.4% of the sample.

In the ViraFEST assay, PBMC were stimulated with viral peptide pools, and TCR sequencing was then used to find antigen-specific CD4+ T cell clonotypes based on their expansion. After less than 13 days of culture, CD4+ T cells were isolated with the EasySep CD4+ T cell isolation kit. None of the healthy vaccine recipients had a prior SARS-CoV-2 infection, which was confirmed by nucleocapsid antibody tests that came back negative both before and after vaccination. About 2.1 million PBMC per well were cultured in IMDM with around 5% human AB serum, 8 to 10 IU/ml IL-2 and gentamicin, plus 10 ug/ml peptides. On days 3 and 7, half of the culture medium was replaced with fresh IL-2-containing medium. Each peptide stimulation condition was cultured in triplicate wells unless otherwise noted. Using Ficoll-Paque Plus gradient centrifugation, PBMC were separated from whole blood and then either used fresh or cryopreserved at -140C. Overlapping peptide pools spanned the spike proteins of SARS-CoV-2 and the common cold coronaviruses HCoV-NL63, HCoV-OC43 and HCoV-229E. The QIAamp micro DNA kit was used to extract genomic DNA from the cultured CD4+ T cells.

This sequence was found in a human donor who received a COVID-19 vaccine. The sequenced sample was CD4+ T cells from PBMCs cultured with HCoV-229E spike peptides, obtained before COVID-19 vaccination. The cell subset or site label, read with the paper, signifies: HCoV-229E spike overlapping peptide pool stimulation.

The CDR3 region has the sequence CASSEQQGTEAFF. Read as DNA, the sequence is TGTGCCAGCAGTGAACAGCAGGGCACTGAAGCTTTCTTT. In this chain, TRBV2 is recombined with TRBJ1-1; TRBD1 might be the D gene, on 5 matching bases. The germline V gene specifies SNHLY as CDR1 and FYNNEI as CDR2. V and J are truncated by 2 bases and 4 bases respectively, leaving an intervening sequence of 8 bases. The CDR3 numbers 13 residues from cysteine through phenylalanine. The DNA shown is the 39-base CDR3, in frame from base 1.